The 6 T cell receptor beta chains below come from one sample, sequenced in a study of cytomegalovirus exposure and HLA in healthy donors. Researchers ran the PCR with 60 Vbeta and 13 Jbeta primers. Assay: immunoSEQ multiplex PCR; the TCRdb copy retains only in-frame clones and omits some. The data hold some 150,000 clones, with 80% to 90% observed a single time. The source material was PBMCs. Every receptor here comes from a woman in her forties or fifties in good health and CMV-seronegative.

The rearrangement links TRBV5-1 to TRBJ2-5, with a weak D call TRBD1 (5 bases). Germline V lookup: CDR1 SGHRS, CDR2 YFSETQ. CDR3 size: 13 residues. The V gene lost 5 bases and the J gene lost 7 bases, with 15 bases spanning the gap. This chain's CDR3 is CASRGLDEGTQYF. Here the CDR3 DNA reads TGCGCCAGCAGGGGGCTAGATGAAGGGACCCAGTACTTC. Filled out from reference TRBV5-1 and TRBJ2-5, the complete variable domain reads KAGVTQTPRYLIKTRGQQVTLSCSPISGHRSVSWYQQTPGQGLQFLFEYFSETQRNKGNFPGRFSGRQFSNSRSEMNVSTLELGDSALYLCASRGLDEGTQYFGPGTRLLVL.

The chain uses TRBV5-6 and TRBJ2-7, with TRBD2 identical over 8 bases. The CDR3 is 12 amino acids. With V trimmed by 3 bases and J by 6 bases, 2 bases remained unmatched. Germline CDR1 is SGHDT and CDR2 is YYEEEE. CDR3 in DNA: TGTGCCAGCAGCTCCGGGGGGGGCGAGCAGTACTTC. This encodes CASSSGGGEQYF.

V and J are TRBV7-9 and TRBJ2-1; 9 positions agree with TRBD2. Germline lookup yields CDR1 SEHNR and CDR2 FQNEAQ (reference sequence). The junction had 9 bases not matched to a gene; V was cut back by 0 bases and J by 9 bases. This CDR3 spans 16 amino acids. The chain's CDR3 is CASSLAVGGGAIEQFF. Written as DNA, the CDR3 is TGTGCCAGCAGCTTAGCGGTTGGCGGGGGGGCAATTGAGCAGTTCTTC.

This clone was recorded only once. V gene TRBV6-5 combines with J gene TRBJ2-3, with D uncertain. V was cut by 4 bases and J by 4 bases, with 18 bases left in between. The CDR3 totals 16 residues. Germline assignment: CDR1 MNHEY and CDR2 SVGAGI. The CDR3 region has the DNA TGTGCCAGCAGTTTGACCAATGACATAGGATCAGATACGCAGTATTTT. It is translated as CASSLTNDIGSDTQYF.

This chain links TRBV6-1 with TRBJ1-2; 7 nucleotides align to TRBD1. The CDR3 runs to 14 residues. Germline V CDR1 and CDR2: MNHNS, SASEGT. The V and J ends lost 3 bases and 5 bases, in that order; junction bases with no gene match: 6. The DNA for the CDR3 is TGTGCCAGCAGTGAGGGACAGTTTCTGTATGGCTACACCTTC. It is translated as CASSEGQFLYGYTF.

The rearrangement links TRBV30 to TRBJ2-1; 8 nucleotides align to TRBD1. V shed 4 bases, J shed 9 bases, and the junction held 8 bases outside the gene matches. There are 13 residues in the CDR3. The germline V gene encodes CDR1 GTSNPN and CDR2 SVGIG (reference sequence). The CDR3 nucleotides read TGTGCCTGGACAGGGGGCTCGTACCGTGAGCAGTTCTTC. Translated: CAWTGGSYREQFF.